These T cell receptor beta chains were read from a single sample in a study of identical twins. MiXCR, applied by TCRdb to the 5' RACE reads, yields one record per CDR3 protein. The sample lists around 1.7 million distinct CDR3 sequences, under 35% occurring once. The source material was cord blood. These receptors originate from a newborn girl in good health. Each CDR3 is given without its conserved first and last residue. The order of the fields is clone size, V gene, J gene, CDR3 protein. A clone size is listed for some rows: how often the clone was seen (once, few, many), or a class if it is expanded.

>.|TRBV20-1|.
SAYGGDAYEQY
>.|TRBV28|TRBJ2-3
ASSFGPRLSVSGATDTQY
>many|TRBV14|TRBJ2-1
ASSQPPAGTSVYNEQF
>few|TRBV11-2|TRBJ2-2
ASRDTGNTGELF
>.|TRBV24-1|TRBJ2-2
ATRGLRTGELF
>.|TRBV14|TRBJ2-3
ASSLRRSGAADTQY
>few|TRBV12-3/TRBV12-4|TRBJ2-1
ASSIRQGISENEQF
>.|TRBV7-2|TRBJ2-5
ASSLGDRRGAQY
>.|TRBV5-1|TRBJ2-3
ASSLPMGLEGDTQY
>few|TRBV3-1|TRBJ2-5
ASSQGTSPNEQY
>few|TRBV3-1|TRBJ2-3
ASSQDRASGDTQY
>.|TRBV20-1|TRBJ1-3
SARVGGAFSGNTIY
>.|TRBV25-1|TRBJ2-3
ASSDGEGPSTDTQY
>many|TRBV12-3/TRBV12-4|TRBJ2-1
ASSLARTPGSNEQF
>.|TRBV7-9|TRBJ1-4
ASGLQGATNEKLF
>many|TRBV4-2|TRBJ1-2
ASSQALDYGYT
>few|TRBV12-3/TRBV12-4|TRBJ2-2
ASKEGTGELF
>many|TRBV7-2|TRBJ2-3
ASSLVSFSTDTQY
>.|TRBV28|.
ASSSSSGRGETQY
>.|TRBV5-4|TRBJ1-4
ASILVSGKLF
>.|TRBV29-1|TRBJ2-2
SVAPGSLGTGELF
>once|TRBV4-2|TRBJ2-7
ASSQDAFLYERY
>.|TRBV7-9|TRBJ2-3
VLKPGNTDTQY
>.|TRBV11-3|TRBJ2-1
ASSLFVASYNEQF